The 7 T cell receptor beta chains reported below all come from one sample, sequenced in a study of long-term antiretroviral therapy in people with HIV. Samples were assayed with immunoSEQ v3.0 at survey level. TCRdb's table, derived via immunoSEQ multiplex PCR, lists solely in-frame clones and lacks some. The sample consists of about 22,000 clones, about 86% of them appearing once. This material consisted of unsorted PBMCs, taken 1.3 years after starting antiretroviral therapy. Source of these receptors: a man aged 60-69 years with HIV.

The rearrangement links TRBV5-5 to TRBJ2-5; 7 bases fit TRBD1. Germline CDR1 reads SGHKS; CDR2 reads YYEKEE (reference sequence). The junction had 5 bases not matched to a gene; V was cut back by 2 bases and J by 4 bases. The CDR3 runs to 14 residues. The CDR3 is CASSLKGGLETQYF. The DNA for the CDR3 is TGTGCCAGCAGCTTAAAAGGGGGCCTAGAGACCCAGTACTTC.

This chain's CDR3 is CAWRGTVNQPQHF. The CDR3 DNA is TGTGCCTGGAGGGGGACAGTTAATCAGCCCCAGCATTTT. This chain connects TRBV30 to TRBJ1-5; 7 bases are shared with TRBD1. The germline V gene has CDR1 GTSNPN and CDR2 SVGIG (reference sequence). V lost 3 bases to trimming and J lost 4 bases; unmatched junction nucleotides: 3. The CDR3 totals 13 residues.

The chain has TRBV5-1 and TRBJ2-6; D gene unclear. Trimming left V 0 bases short and J 2 bases short, with 6 bases between. CDR1 and CDR2 (germline): SGHRS, YFSETQ. This CDR3 contains 15 residues. The CDR3 loop reads CASSLGHPGANVLTF. The CDR3 region has the DNA TGCGCCAGCAGCTTGGGGCATCCTGGGGCCAACGTCCTGACTTTC.

The chain links TRBV5-1 to TRBJ1-2; TRBD1 might be the D (6 bases). The CDR3 has 16 amino acids. Germline assignment: CDR1 SGHRS and CDR2 YFSETQ. V was clipped by 0 bases and J by 2 bases, with 14 bases between them. CDR3 in DNA: TGCGCCAGCAGCTTGGCCTTTTCACAGGGAAACTATGGCTACACCTTC. Residues: CASSLAFSQGNYGYTF.

This clone was seen only once. The chain combines TRBV18 with TRBJ2-3; the match to TRBD1 covers 12 bases. Germline CDR1 reads KGHSH; CDR2 reads LQKENI. Losses at the gene ends were 2 bases for V and 2 bases for J; bases not matched to a gene: 11. The CDR3 is 19 amino acids. CDR3 protein: CASSPYPPGTGGPTDTQYF. The DNA for the CDR3 is TGTGCCAGCTCACCATACCCCCCGGGGACAGGGGGCCCCACAGATACGCAGTATTTT.

This chain uses TRBV7-9 with TRBJ2-2; TRBD1 aligns across 7 bases. The J segment lost 1 base and the V segment lost 4 bases, leaving 9 bases of the junction unmatched. The CDR3 length is 17 residues. Germline loops: CDR1 SEHNR, CDR2 FQNEAQ (reference sequence). CDR3 sequence (DNA): TGTGCCAGCAGCTGGGGGACAGTTCGGAGGAACACCGGGGAGCTGTTTTTT. As protein: CASSWGTVRRNTGELFF.

CDR3 protein: CASSEMARSSDTQYF. In DNA form, the CDR3 reads TGCGCCAGCAGTGAGATGGCTAGGAGTTCAGATACGCAGTATTTT. The V gene is TRBV10-1, the J gene TRBJ2-3; no definite D call. Germline V gene data show CDR1 as WNHNN and CDR2 as SYGVQD (reference sequence). V was cut by 2 bases and J by 4 bases, with 13 bases left in between. This CDR3 comprises 15 residues.